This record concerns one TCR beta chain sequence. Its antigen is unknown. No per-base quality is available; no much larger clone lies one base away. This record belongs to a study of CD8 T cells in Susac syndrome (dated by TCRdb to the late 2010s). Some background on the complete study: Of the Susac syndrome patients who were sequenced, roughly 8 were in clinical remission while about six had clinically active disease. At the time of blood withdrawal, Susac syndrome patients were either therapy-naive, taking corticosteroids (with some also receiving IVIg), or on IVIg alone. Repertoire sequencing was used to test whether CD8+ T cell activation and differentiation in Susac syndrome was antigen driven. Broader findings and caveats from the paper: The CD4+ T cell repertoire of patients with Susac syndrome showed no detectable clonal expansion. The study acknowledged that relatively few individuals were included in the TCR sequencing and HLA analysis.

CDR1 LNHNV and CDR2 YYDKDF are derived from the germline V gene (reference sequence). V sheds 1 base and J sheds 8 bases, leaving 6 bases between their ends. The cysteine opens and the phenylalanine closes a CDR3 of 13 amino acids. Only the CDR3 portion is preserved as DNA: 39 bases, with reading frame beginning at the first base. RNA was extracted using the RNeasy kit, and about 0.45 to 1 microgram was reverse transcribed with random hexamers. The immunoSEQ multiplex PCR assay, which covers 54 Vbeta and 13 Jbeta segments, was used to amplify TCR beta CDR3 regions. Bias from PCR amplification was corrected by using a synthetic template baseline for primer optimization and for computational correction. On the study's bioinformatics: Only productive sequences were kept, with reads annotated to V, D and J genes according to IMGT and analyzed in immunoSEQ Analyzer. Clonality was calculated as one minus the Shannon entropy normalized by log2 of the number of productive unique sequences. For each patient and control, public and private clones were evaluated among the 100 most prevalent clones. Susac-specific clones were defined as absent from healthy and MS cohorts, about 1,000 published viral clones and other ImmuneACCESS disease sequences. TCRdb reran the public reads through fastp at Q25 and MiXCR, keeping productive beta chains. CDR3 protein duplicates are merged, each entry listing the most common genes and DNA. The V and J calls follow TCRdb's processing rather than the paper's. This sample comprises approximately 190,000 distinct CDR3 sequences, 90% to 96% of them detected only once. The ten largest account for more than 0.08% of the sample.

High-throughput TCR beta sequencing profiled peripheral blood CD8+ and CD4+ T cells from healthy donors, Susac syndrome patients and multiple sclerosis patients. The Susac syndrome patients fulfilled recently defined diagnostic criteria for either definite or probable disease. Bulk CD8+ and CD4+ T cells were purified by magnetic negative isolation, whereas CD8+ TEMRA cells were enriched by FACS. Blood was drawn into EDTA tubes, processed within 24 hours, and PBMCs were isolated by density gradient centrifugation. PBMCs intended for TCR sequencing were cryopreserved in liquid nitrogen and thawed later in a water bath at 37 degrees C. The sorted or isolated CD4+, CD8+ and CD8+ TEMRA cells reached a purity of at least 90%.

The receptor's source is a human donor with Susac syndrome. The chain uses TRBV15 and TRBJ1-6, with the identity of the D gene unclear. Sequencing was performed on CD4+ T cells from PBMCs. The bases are TGTGCCACCAGCAGAGTTCGGGATTCACCCCTCCACTTT. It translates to CATSRVRDSPLHF.